The rows below give T cell receptor beta chains drawn from one sample of a study of Ad26.COV2.S vaccination and SARS-CoV-2 variants. The repertoire was sequenced with immunoSEQ multiplex PCR; TCRdb's copy has only in-frame clones and lacks some. The sample includes approximately 420,000 clones, more than 85% of them seen just once. This specimen was peripheral blood, taken in a trial of Ad26.COV2.S vaccine versus placebo. Receptor source: a person aged 18 to 59 who received the Ad26.COV2.S COVID-19 vaccine or a placebo. Both conserved end residues are trimmed from each CDR3. Rows give clone size only sometimes, using once, few, many, or a class for an expanded clone.

v_gene	abundance	j_gene	CDR3aa
TRBV6-5	.	TRBJ2-1	ASSTANEQF
TRBV5-4	once	TRBJ2-6	ASSPGPGEGANVLT
TRBV5-8	.	TRBJ1-2	ASRLRGLGGYT
TRBV3-1/TRBV3-2	.	TRBJ2-5	ASSQGRAAQY
TRBV23-1	.	TRBJ1-5	ASTCPGNDSNQPQH
TRBV28	.	TRBJ1-4	ASSSVRNRGGEKLF
TRBV7-9	few	TRBJ1-1	ASSLATGVIGEAF
TRBV7-2	few	TRBJ2-7	ASSLASGGAYEQY
TRBV10-3	.	TRBJ1-2	AISGGLYYGYT
TRBV7-8	.	TRBJ1-4	ASSLGGGEKLF
TRBV5-1	.	TRBJ2-2	ASSLEPSGVVGELF
TRBV11-3	.	TRBJ2-1	ASSHKTDYVREQF
TRBV2	.	TRBJ1-1	ASGSEMNTEAF
TRBV18	.	TRBJ1-1	ASSPYQYRGVDTEAF
TRBV3-1/TRBV3-2	.	TRBJ2-3	ASSLGVAGGGDTQY
TRBV7-8	.	TRBJ2-2	ASSLILPRDYITGELF